Below are 5 T cell receptor beta chains sequenced from a single sample in a study of OX40 agonist ivuxolimab in advanced cancers. This table comes from immunoSEQ multiplex PCR, and its TCRdb copy is limited to in-frame clones, with some not included. This table holds tens of thousands of clones, roughly 94% found once. Sequenced material: CD4+ or CD8+ T cells sorted from blood, taken in a trial of the OX40 agonist ivuxolimab. The source is an adult with an advanced solid tumor such as melanoma, head and neck, liver or kidney cancer.

This chain connects TRBV7-3 to TRBJ2-3, with unresolved D. The V gene lost 5 bases and the J gene lost 1 base, with 10 bases spanning the gap. Germline V gene sequence: CDR1 SGHTA, CDR2 FQGTGA. The CDR3 runs to 14 residues. The CDR3: CASSAGPGTDTQYF. Here the CDR3 DNA reads TGTGCCAGCAGCGCCGGGCCGGGCACAGATACGCAGTATTTT. The entire variable domain, with the rest obtained from reference TRBV7-3 and TRBJ2-3, is as follows: GAGVSQTPSNKVTEKGKYVELRCDPISGHTALYWYRQSLGQGPEFLIYFQGTGAADDSGLPNDRFFAVRPEGSVSTLKIQRTERGDSAVYLCASSAGPGTDTQYFGPGTRLTVL.

This sequence joins TRBV6-5 and TRBJ1-1; weak D call: TRBD1 (5 bases). The CDR3 sequence is 15 residues long. V dropped 0 bases and J dropped 0 bases, with 8 bases sitting between them. CDR1 and CDR2 (germline): MNHEY, SVGAGI. The CDR3 sequence: CASSYSTDLNTEAFF. The CDR3 DNA sequence: TGTGCCAGCAGTTACTCGACAGACTTGAACACTGAAGCTTTCTTT.

CDR3 coding DNA: TGTGCCAGCAGCGCGACAGGGACGGGCACTGAAGCTTTCTTT. It encodes CASSATGTGTEAFF. V and J are TRBV7-3 and TRBJ1-1; 7 nucleotides align to TRBD1. The CDR3 runs 14 residues. The V gene's germline CDR1 is SGHTA and CDR2 FQGTGA. After removal of 5 bases from V and 4 bases from J, the junction contained 7 bases not matched to a gene.

The chain uses TRBV15 and TRBJ2-1; 11 nucleotides align to TRBD2. The CDR3 has 16 residues. The V gene's germline CDR1 is LNHNV and CDR2 YYDKDF (reference sequence). Trimming cost V 0 bases and J 4 bases; bases outside gene matches: 2. The CDR3 coding sequence is TGTGCCACCAGCAGAGATCTAGCGGGGGGTTACAATGAGCAGTTCTTC. This codes for CATSRDLAGGYNEQFF.

The chain couples TRBV15 to TRBJ2-7; D not resolved. The CDR3 runs to 15 residues. Germline V gene lookup returns CDR1 LNHNV and CDR2 YYDKDF (reference sequence). The V and J ends lost 5 bases and 0 bases respectively, with 14 bases between them. Written as DNA, the CDR3 is TGTGCCACCAGCGAGAAAAGGGTCCCCTCCTACGAGCAGTACTTC. Translating gives CATSEKRVPSYEQYF. Filled out from reference TRBV15 and TRBJ2-7, the complete variable domain reads DAMVIQNPRYQVTQFGKPVTLSCSQTLNHNVMYWYQQKSSQAPKLLFHYYDKDFNNEADTPDNFQSRRPNTSFCFLDIRSPGLGDTAMYLCATSEKRVPSYEQYFGPGTRLTVT.